This paragraph covers one T cell receptor beta chain sequence. The record originates from a study of blood T cell repertoires in COVID-19. Whole-study context: Whether acute or convalescent, the COVID-19 samples came from the United States, Italy and Spain. In each case, the material was cDNA or gDNA derived from T cells, B-cell-depleted T cells, or PBMCs.

As handled by the study authors: Amplified reference gene primers provided the basis for estimating nucleated cell counts. Data came from immunoSEQ multiplex PCR; TCRdb stores just in-frame clones and leaves some out. V, J and clone size are those of that table, while D and trimming were read from the DNA. Of some 170,000 clones listed, about 81% were seen once; the top ten hold 11%. V was clipped by 6 bases and J by 3 bases, with 11 bases between them. The CDR3 covers 13 residues. Sequenced material: peripheral blood. The receptor's source is a man aged 60 to 69 with active or convalescent COVID-19. The chain employs TRBV12-3 or TRBV12-4 and TRBJ1-1, with D hard to call. The CDR3 DNA follows: TGTGCCAGCAGCCCGTCGGGGTACACTGAAGCTTTCTTT. It encodes CASSPSGYTEAFF.